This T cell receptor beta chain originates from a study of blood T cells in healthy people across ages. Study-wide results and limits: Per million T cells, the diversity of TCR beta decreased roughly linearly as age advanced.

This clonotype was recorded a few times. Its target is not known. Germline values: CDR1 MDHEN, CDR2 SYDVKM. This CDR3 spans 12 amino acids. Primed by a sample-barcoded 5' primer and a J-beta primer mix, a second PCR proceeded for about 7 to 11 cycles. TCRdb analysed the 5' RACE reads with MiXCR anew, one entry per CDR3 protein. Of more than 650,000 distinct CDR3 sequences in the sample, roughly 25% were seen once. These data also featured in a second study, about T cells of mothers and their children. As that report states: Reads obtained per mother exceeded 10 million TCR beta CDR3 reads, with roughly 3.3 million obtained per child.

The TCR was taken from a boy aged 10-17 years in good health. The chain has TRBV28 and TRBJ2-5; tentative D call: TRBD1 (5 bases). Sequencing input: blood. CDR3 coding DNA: TGTGCTAGCCACAGGAGTCTGGAGACCCAGTACTTC. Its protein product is CASHRSLETQYF.